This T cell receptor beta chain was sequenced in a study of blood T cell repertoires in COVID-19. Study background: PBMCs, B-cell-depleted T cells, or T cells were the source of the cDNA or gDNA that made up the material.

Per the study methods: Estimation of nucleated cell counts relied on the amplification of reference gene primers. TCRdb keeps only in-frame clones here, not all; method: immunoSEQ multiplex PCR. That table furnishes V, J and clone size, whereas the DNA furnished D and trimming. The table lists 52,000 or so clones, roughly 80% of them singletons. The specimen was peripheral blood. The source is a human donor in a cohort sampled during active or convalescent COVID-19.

This chain's CDR3 is CASSLYQQTATNTGELFF. CDR3 nucleotides: TGTGCCAGCAGCCTATACCAACAGACGGCCACGAACACCGGGGAGCTGTTTTTT. V and J are TRBV7-3 and TRBJ2-2; D gene uncertain. In germline, CDR1 is SGHTA, CDR2 FQGTGA. Trimming pared 5 bases from V and 0 bases from J, leaving 19 bases between. The CDR3 length is 18 residues. Combining the CDR3 with reference TRBV7-3 and TRBJ2-2 gives the whole variable domain GAGVSQTPSNKVTEKGKYVELRCDPISGHTALYWYRQSLGQGPEFLIYFQGTGAADDSGLPNDRFFAVRPEGSVSTLKIQRTERGDSAVYLCASSLYQQTATNTGELFFGEGSRLTVL.